This section outlines one T cell receptor (beta chain) sequence together with its context. CDR1 is KGHSH and CDR2 is LQKENI in the germline V gene. Trimming removed 3 bases from V and 1 base from J, with 6 bases in between. The CDR3 extends over 13 amino acids. Clones were sequenced by immunoSEQ multiplex PCR, and TCRdb holds only the in-frame ones, with some missing. The table includes roughly 140,000 clones, around 87% detected once. The data belong to a study of blood T cell repertoires in COVID-19. In Cohort 3, a recovered donor had either two negative PCRs, clearance, or symptom resolution. Specimen: PBMCs or T cells enriched from blood (not recorded which). This chain links TRBV18 with TRBJ1-1; no definite D call. The clonotype comes from a man aged 55 to 70 who had recovered from COVID-19. CDR3 loop: CASSPPGNTEAFF. In nucleotides, the CDR3 is TGTGCCAGCTCACCCCCGGGGAACACTGAAGCTTTCTTT.